These 8 T cell receptor beta chains were all obtained from the same sample, sequenced in a study of OX40 agonist ivuxolimab in advanced cancers. Profiled with immunoSEQ multiplex PCR; TCRdb holds only in-frame clones, not every one. The sample lists tens of thousands of clones; less than 90% were seen once. The source material was CD4+ or CD8+ T cells sorted from blood, sampled in a trial of the OX40 agonist ivuxolimab. The receptors shown here come from an adult with an advanced solid tumor such as melanoma, head and neck, liver or kidney cancer.

The chain employs TRBV6-5 and TRBJ1-1; D may be TRBD1 (6 bases). V was shortened by 2 bases and J by 7 bases, with 14 bases between the two germline ends. From germline, CDR1 is MNHEY and CDR2 SVGAGI. This CDR3 has 14 amino acids. The DNA of the CDR3 is TGTGCCAGCAGTTACCAGACAGGAGCTATTGAAGCTTTCTTT. The encoded protein is CASSYQTGAIEAFF.

V usage is TRBV10-3 and J usage is TRBJ1-1; 9 bases line up with TRBD1. The V and J ends lost 9 bases and 7 bases, in that order; junction bases with no gene match: 9. CDR3 length: 13 amino acids. The germline V gene encodes CDR1 ENHRY and CDR2 SYGVKD. The CDR3 region has the DNA TGTGCCATTCTTCAAGACAGGGGGGTTGAAGCTTTCTTT. Amino acid sequence: CAILQDRGVEAFF.

The chain recombines TRBV7-9 with TRBJ1-4; D not resolved. The V end was cut by 5 bases, the J end by 6 bases, with 13 bases between. The germline V gene encodes CDR1 SEHNR and CDR2 FQNEAQ (reference sequence). This CDR3 is 14 amino acids long. The CDR3 DNA is TGTGCCAGCAGCCCACCCAGAGGAGATGAAAAACTGTTTTTT. Its translation is CASSPPRGDEKLFF.

This chain joins TRBV19 and TRBJ2-1, with D perhaps matching TRBD2 (7 bases). The CDR3 runs to 14 residues. The germline V and J ends were trimmed by 7 bases and 4 bases, with 14 bases remaining between them. Germline V gives CDR1 LNHDA, CDR2 SQIVND (reference sequence). The CDR3 region has the DNA TGTGCCAGTACTATGGGGGGGCCTTACAATGAGCAGTTCTTC. The encoded protein is CASTMGGPYNEQFF.

This clone was found once. V gene TRBV7-2 combines with J gene TRBJ2-7; TRBD2 matches 13 bases. The V and J ends lost 5 bases and 6 bases, in that order; junction bases with no gene match: 10. The CDR3 totals 16 residues. Germline V gives CDR1 SGHTA, CDR2 FQGNSA. CDR3 region: CASSPTGLAGVSEQYF. As DNA, the CDR3 is TGTGCCAGCAGCCCCACCGGACTAGCGGGGGTTAGCGAGCAGTACTTC.

This clone was counted between two and nine times. J is TRBJ2-7 and V is TRBV4-1, with D perhaps TRBD2 (5 bases). V gave up 1 base and J gave up 2 bases, with 9 bases separating them. Germline V gene lookup returns CDR1 MGHRA and CDR2 YSYEKL. The length of the CDR3 is 14 residues. The CDR3 region is CASSQVWGAYEQYF. In DNA form, the CDR3 reads TGCGCCAGCAGCCAAGTTTGGGGAGCCTACGAGCAGTACTTC.

This chain uses TRBV9 with TRBJ2-7; 7 bases match TRBD1. The CDR3 has 14 residues. The J segment lost 5 bases and the V segment lost 3 bases, leaving 8 bases of the junction unmatched. Germline-derived CDR1 and CDR2 are SGDLS and YYNGEE. The CDR3 reads CASSARQGYDEQYF. The CDR3, as DNA: TGTGCCAGCAGCGCTCGACAGGGTTACGACGAGCAGTACTTC.

This chain uses TRBV7-2 with TRBJ2-7; weak D call: TRBD1 (6 bases). There are 13 residues in the CDR3. The germline V gene encodes CDR1 SGHTA and CDR2 FQGNSA. Trimming removed 3 bases at V and 3 bases at J, with 9 bases between. The DNA of the CDR3 is TGTGCCAGCAGCTTCCGACAGGACTACGAGCAGTACTTC. It translates to CASSFRQDYEQYF. Full variable domain (remainder filled in from reference TRBV7-2 and TRBJ2-7): GAGVSQSPSNKVTEKGKDVELRCDPISGHTALYWYRQSLGQGLEFLIYFQGNSAPDKSGLPSDRFSAERTGGSVSTLTIQRTQQEDSAVYLCASSFRQDYEQYFGPGTRLTVT.